This is a list of T cell receptor beta chains from one sample in a study of T cell responses to AZD1222 COVID-19 vaccine. Assay: immunoSEQ multiplex PCR; the TCRdb copy retains only in-frame clones and omits some. Altogether about 85,000 clones are present, 88% being singletons, with the ten largest covering about 16%. Sequencing was performed on peripheral blood, taken on day 0 of AZD1222 vaccination. Source of these receptors: an adult in good health. Each CDR3 is given without its conserved first and last residue. The D gene is left open where the match is weak.

TRBJ2-1 TRBD2 TRBV7-9 ASSFLSSGMEEQF
TRBJ1-2 TRBD1 TRBV18 ASSPRTGTGVDGYT
TRBJ2-2 TRBD2 TRBV7-3 ASRDTSGSPGELF
TRBJ1-1 . TRBV30 AWTKGRITEAF
TRBJ1-5 TRBD1 TRBV19 ASEDRGGSNQPQH
TRBJ2-2 TRBD1 TRBV9 ASSVIQGAPGELF
TRBJ2-1 . TRBV18 ASSPSERMEQF
TRBJ1-5 . TRBV5-1 ASSLGPGQPQH
TRBJ2-1 TRBD2 TRBV4-1 ASSQQAGDLRAGNEQF
TRBJ1-4 TRBD1 TRBV5-4 ASSSDLGQASEKLF
TRBJ2-7 TRBD2 TRBV28 ASKPGLGGEQY
TRBJ2-3 . TRBV15 ATSRDYRRTDTQY
TRBJ1-5 TRBD1 TRBV5-6 ASSSRTTGGGQPQH
TRBJ2-7 . TRBV6-5 ASSYSPLEGDEQY
TRBJ1-6 TRBD1 TRBV28 ASIRTAGTDLSSYNSPLH
TRBJ1-3 . TRBV7-2 ASSYAYLLSGNTIY
TRBJ1-2 . TRBV15 AVGEYGYT
TRBJ1-6 . TRBV19 ASGQSPNSPLH
TRBJ1-6 . TRBV6-1 ASSESWDSPLH
TRBJ2-5 . TRBV18 ASYSQETQY
TRBJ1-2 . TRBV6-5 ASSWGRAAGGYT
TRBJ1-3 . TRBV18 ASSLLEGRLNSGNTIY
TRBJ2-1 TRBD2 TRBV3-1/TRBV3-2 ASSPSGSYGNEQF
TRBJ2-7 . TRBV20-1 SASGGYLGEQY
TRBJ1-2 . TRBV24-1 ATSPTGLTPYT
TRBJ2-3 . TRBV10-2 ATGPRDTQY
TRBJ1-4 . TRBV2 ASSDLTGTNEKLF
TRBJ1-2 . TRBV6-5 ASSYDGSYGYT
TRBJ2-3 TRBD2 TRBV19 ASSGGLAVDTQY
TRBJ2-1 . TRBV3-1/TRBV3-2 ASSRDTGSYNEQF
TRBJ2-7 . TRBV15 ATSRDHRSSYEQY
TRBJ2-6 . TRBV3-1/TRBV3-2 ASSRSGANVLT
TRBJ2-1 . TRBV7-9 ASSLFYGFDEQF
TRBJ1-5 . TRBV19 ASSTGINQPQH
TRBJ1-4 . TRBV4-1 ASSQAPTTNEKLF
TRBJ2-7 TRBD2 TRBV7-2 ASSLIGTSGTTYEQY
TRBJ2-2 TRBD2 TRBV2 ASGGLQKVGELF
TRBJ1-4 . TRBV2 ASSDRTNEKLF
TRBJ1-1 . TRBV20-1 SAPGRTEAF
TRBJ2-1 . TRBV3-1/TRBV3-2 ASSQRGSLDEQF
TRBJ1-2 . TRBV11-1 ASSPQGDYGYT
TRBJ1-2 . TRBV6-5 ASSYSGVYGYT
TRBJ1-4 TRBD1 TRBV7-9 ASSALGQLNEKLF
TRBJ1-3 TRBD1 TRBV28 ASSLQGSGNTIY
TRBJ2-1 TRBD2 TRBV15 ATSVGLAGEQF
TRBJ2-6 TRBD1 TRBV5-1 ASSHGQGTSGANVLT
TRBJ1-4 TRBD1 TRBV27 ASQPQGATNEKLF
TRBJ2-5 . TRBV21-1 ASSRERGSRRTTLYQETQY
TRBJ1-4 . TRBV6-5 ASGGSLATNEKLF
TRBJ1-5 . TRBV29-1 SVGGGGNQPQH
TRBJ2-1 TRBD2 TRBV27 ASRGSGSHEQF
TRBJ1-5 . TRBV5-1 ASSLNGGNQPQH
TRBJ1-5 TRBD1 TRBV15 ATSRRPSLTGYQPQH
TRBJ2-5 TRBD2 TRBV5-4 ASSLKTSGREVQY